This T cell receptor (beta chain) was recorded in a study of blood T cell repertoires in COVID-19. A Seattle source enrolled patients during active infection and followed them longitudinally. Germline V gene sequence: CDR1 SGDLS, CDR2 YYNGEE. Trimming took off 4 bases at V and 3 bases at J, with 14 bases between the two ends. The CDR3 is 15 amino acids. The assay was immunoSEQ multiplex PCR, and TCRdb's table has in-frame clones only and misses some. The sample includes 200,000 or so clones, roughly 80% of them seen just once. This clone was counted only a few times. The J gene is TRBJ2-4, the V gene TRBV9, with D possibly matching TRBD1 (6 bases). The sample was peripheral blood. This receptor was identified in a man aged 55 to 70 with COVID-19, enrolled during active disease. The chain's CDR3 is CASSPEAGVKNIQYF. Written as DNA, the CDR3 is TGTGCCAGCAGCCCTGAGGCAGGGGTCAAAAACATTCAGTACTTC.